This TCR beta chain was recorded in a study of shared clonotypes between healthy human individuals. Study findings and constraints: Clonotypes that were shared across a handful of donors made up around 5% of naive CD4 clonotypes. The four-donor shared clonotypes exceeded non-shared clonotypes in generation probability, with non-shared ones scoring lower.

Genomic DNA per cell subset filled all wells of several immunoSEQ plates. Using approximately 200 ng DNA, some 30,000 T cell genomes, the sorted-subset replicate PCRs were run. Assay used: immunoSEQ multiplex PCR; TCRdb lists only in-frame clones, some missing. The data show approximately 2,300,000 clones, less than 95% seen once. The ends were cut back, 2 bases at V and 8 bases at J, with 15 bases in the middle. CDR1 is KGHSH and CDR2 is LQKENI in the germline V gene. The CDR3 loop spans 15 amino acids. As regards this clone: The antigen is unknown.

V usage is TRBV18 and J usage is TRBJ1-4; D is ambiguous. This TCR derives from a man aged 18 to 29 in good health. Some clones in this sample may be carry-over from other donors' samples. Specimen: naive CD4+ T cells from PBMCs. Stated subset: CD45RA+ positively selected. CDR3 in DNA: TGTGCCAGCTCACCAGGCAAGTCAATTGCGGAAAAACTGTTTTTT. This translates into CASSPGKSIAEKLFF. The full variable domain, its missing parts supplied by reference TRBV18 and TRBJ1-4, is NAGVMQNPRHLVRRRGQEARLRCSPMKGHSHVYWYRQLPEEGLKFMVYLQKENIIDESGMPKERFSAEFPKEGPSILRIQQVVRGDSAAYFCASSPGKSIAEKLFFGSGTQLSVL.